This T cell receptor (beta chain) was obtained from a study of blood T cell repertoires in COVID-19. Trimming removed 2 bases from V and 8 bases from J, with 17 bases in between. The CDR3 is made up of 15 amino acids. From germline, CDR1 is KGHSH and CDR2 LQKENI. Authors' data handling: For nucleated cells, counts were estimated from reference gene primer amplification. Sequencing was performed with immunoSEQ multiplex PCR; in TCRdb, only in-frame clones are kept and a portion is missing. The DNA was the basis for D and trimming; V, J and clone size are from that table. There are just under 150,000 clones in the sample; over 85% occur only once, and about 1.6% lies in the top ten.

The sequenced sample was peripheral blood. The chain links TRBV18 to TRBJ2-3; perhaps TRBD1 as D (6 bases). This TCR derives from a human donor in a cohort sampled during active COVID-19. In DNA, the CDR3 is TGTGCCAGCTCACCAGGGGGCCCCAACAGTGGTACGCAGTATTTT. Its translation: CASSPGGPNSGTQYF.